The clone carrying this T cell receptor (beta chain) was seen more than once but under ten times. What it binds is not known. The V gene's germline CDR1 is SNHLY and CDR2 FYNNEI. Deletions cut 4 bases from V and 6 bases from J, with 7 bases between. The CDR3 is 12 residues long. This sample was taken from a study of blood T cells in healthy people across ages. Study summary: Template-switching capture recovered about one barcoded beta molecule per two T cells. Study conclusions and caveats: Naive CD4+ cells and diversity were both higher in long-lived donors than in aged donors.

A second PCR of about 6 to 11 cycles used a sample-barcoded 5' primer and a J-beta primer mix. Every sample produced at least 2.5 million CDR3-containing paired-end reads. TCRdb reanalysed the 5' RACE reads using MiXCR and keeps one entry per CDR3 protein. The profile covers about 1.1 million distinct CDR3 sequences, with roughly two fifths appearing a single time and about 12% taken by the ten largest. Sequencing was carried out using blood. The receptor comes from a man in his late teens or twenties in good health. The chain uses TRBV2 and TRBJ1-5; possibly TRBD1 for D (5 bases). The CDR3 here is CASSAGTQPQHF. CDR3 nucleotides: TGTGCCAGCAGTGCGGGGACTCAGCCCCAGCATTTT.